Presented here are 23 T cell receptor beta chains from one specimen sequenced in a study of blood T cells in healthy people across ages. Primed by a sample-barcoded 5' primer and a J-beta primer mix, a second PCR proceeded for roughly 6 to 12 cycles. TCRdb fed the 5' RACE reads into MiXCR, producing one record per CDR3 protein. Counted here are approximately 780,000 distinct CDR3 sequences, roughly 25% occurring once; the ten biggest clones make up 3%. These same records also appear under a second study, on T cells of mothers and their children.

The sample comprised blood. The receptors stem from a boy between 5 and 17 years old in good health.

Only a few counts were recorded for this clonotype. This CDR3 is CASSQVGARVNNEQFF. CDR3 nucleotides: TGTGCCAGCAGCCAAGTCGGGGCTCGGGTTAACAATGAGCAGTTCTTC. The genes are TRBV4-2 and TRBJ2-1, with D perhaps assigned TRBD1 or TRBD2 (5 bases each). Germline V lookup: CDR1 LGHNA, CDR2 YNFKEQ. The CDR3 contains 16 residues. The V gene lost 1 base and the J gene lost 5 bases, with 15 bases spanning the gap.

This clonotype has just a few counts. The chain couples TRBV11-1 to TRBJ1-2; TRBD1 matches 8 bases. Germline CDR1 is SGHAT and CDR2 is FQDESV (reference sequence). CDR3 length: 13 amino acids. Unmatched junction bases numbered 6, after V lost 5 bases and J lost 7 bases. The CDR3 protein is CASSPDRVTGYTF. The CDR3 nucleotides read TGTGCCAGCAGCCCGGACAGGGTGACTGGCTACACCTTC.

This clonotype occurred many times. The CDR3 nucleotides read TGTGCCAGCCGGGGGGGAAGTAACACTGAAGCTTTCTTT. Protein sequence: CASRGGSNTEAFF. The rearrangement uses TRBV3-1 and TRBJ1-1; possibly TRBD1 for D (5 bases). Looked up from germline, CDR1 is LGHDT and CDR2 is YNNKEL (reference sequence). CDR3 size: 13 residues. V was cut by 8 bases and J by 2 bases, with 12 bases left in between. Complete variable domain (other parts from reference TRBV3-1 and TRBJ1-1): DTAVSQTPKYLVTQMGNDKSIKCEQNLGHDTMYWYKQDSKKFLKIMFSYNNKELIINETVPNRFSPKSPDKAHLNLHINSLELGDSAVYFCASRGGSNTEAFFGQGTRLTVV.

The chain couples TRBV7-8 to TRBJ1-2; D may be TRBD1 (6 bases). The V gene lost 4 bases and the J gene lost 6 bases, with 18 bases spanning the gap. CDR1 SGHVS and CDR2 FQNEAQ come from the germline V gene. This CDR3 contains 15 residues. CDR3 loop: CASSYGGGGGDGYTF. The DNA for the CDR3 is TGTGCCAGCAGCTACGGAGGAGGGGGAGGTGATGGCTACACCTTC. Variable domain in full (rest from reference TRBV7-8 and TRBJ1-2): GAGVSQSPRYKVAKRGQDVALRCDPISGHVSLFWYQQALGQGPEFLTYFQNEAQLDKSGLPSDRFFAERPEGSVSTLKIQRTQQEDSAVYLCASSYGGGGGDGYTFGSGTRLTVV.

The chain employs TRBV12-3 or TRBV12-4 and TRBJ2-7; a possible D gene is TRBD2 (5 bases). V shed 8 bases and J shed 1 base, with 12 bases lying between them. The CDR3 covers 13 residues. The CDR3 region has the DNA TGTGCCAGCCGGAGGAGTGTGTCCTACGAGCAGTACTTC. Protein product: CASRRSVSYEQYF.

This chain uses TRBV20-1 with TRBJ2-4; unclear D gene. From germline, CDR1 is DFQATT and CDR2 SNEGSKA (reference sequence). This CDR3 is built from 12 residues. Deletions cut 6 bases from V and 7 bases from J, with 13 bases between. In DNA form, the CDR3 reads TGCAGTGCCCCCAAGACAAGGAACATTCAGTACTTC. This gives the protein CSAPKTRNIQYF.

This clonotype was seen a few times. The chain employs TRBV20-1 and TRBJ2-5; D possibly uses TRBD1 or TRBD2 (7 bases each). The J call is doubtful: the DNA matches TRBJ2-7 better. The CDR3 has 14 residues. The germline CDR1 and CDR2 sequences are DFQATT and SNEGSKA (reference sequence). CDR3 DNA sequence: TGCAGTGCTAGAGGTCAGGGGGGGGCCTACGAGCAGTACTTC. It translates to CSARGQGGAYEQYF.

This clonotype was seen a handful of times. The gene calls are TRBV10-3 and TRBJ2-3; D unclear. The CDR3 length is 13 residues. Between the trimmed V and J ends, which lost 3 bases and 3 bases, there was a span of 7 bases. CDR1 ENHRY and CDR2 SYGVKD come from the germline V gene. The chain's CDR3 is CAISDAGTDTQYF. The CDR3 nucleotides are TGTGCCATCAGTGACGCCGGAACAGATACGCAGTATTTT.

V and J are TRBV7-9 and TRBJ2-3; possible D gene TRBD1, 5 bases. Per the germline V gene, CDR1 is SEHNR and CDR2 is FQNEAQ (reference sequence). V was trimmed by 2 bases and J by 8 bases, leaving 20 bases between them. The CDR3 consists of 16 residues. Written as DNA, the CDR3 is TGTGCCAGCAGCTTAAGGAGAGGCAGGGAAGGTTCTACGCAGTATTTT. This gives the protein CASSLRRGREGSTQYF.

The chain uses TRBV4-2 and TRBJ2-1, with a tentative D call TRBD2 (6 bases). This CDR3 comprises 18 residues. Germline V gene data show CDR1 as LGHNA and CDR2 as YNFKEQ. The V and J ends lost 3 bases and 8 bases respectively, with 26 bases between them. CDR3 DNA: TGTGCCAGCAGCCAGGGTTGGATGGGGGGACCCACTGCTTATGAGCAGTTCTTC. It is translated as CASSQGWMGGPTAYEQFF.

This clonotype was counted between two and nine times. The CDR3 reads CASSVNRGEETQYF. The CDR3 coding sequence is TGTGCCAGCAGCGTCAACAGGGGGGAAGAGACCCAGTACTTC. This rearrangement joins TRBV5-4 to TRBJ2-5, with 8 bases that match TRBD1. Germline CDR1 is SGHNT and CDR2 is YYREEE (reference sequence). V gave up 4 bases and J gave up 3 bases; unmatched junction bases: 5. The CDR3 sequence is 14 residues long.

The chain carries TRBV7-9 and TRBJ2-1; 9 bases match TRBD1. Looked up from germline, CDR1 is SEHNR and CDR2 is FQNEAQ (reference sequence). V lost 3 bases to trimming and J lost 6 bases; unmatched junction nucleotides: 9. CDR3 length: 16 residues. Here the CDR3 DNA reads TGTGCCAGCAGCTTGGGACAGGGACCTTCTTCCAATGAGCAGTTCTTC. Translating it yields CASSLGQGPSSNEQFF.

J is TRBJ1-5 and V is TRBV20-1; 10 bases fit TRBD1. The CDR3 has 14 residues. The V segment lost 6 bases and the J segment 6 bases; nucleotides outside the gene matches: 8. Per the germline V gene, CDR1 is DFQATT and CDR2 is SNEGSKA (reference sequence). CDR3 DNA sequence: TGCAGTGCCAATGACAGGGGGCTCGGTCAGCCCCAGCATTTT. It yields the protein CSANDRGLGQPQHF.

A few counts support this clonotype. The V and J genes are TRBV13 and TRBJ2-3; D unresolved. Germline V gives CDR1 PRHDT, CDR2 FYEKMQ (reference sequence). Deletions cut 1 base from V and 1 base from J, with 12 bases between. The CDR3 runs to 16 residues. The CDR3 sequence: CASSLEGLNGTDTQYF. CDR3 sequence (DNA): TGTGCCAGCAGCTTAGAAGGTCTAAACGGCACAGATACGCAGTATTTT. The variable domain in full, completed from reference TRBV13 and TRBJ2-3, reads AAGVIQSPRHLIKEKRETATLKCYPIPRHDTVYWYQQGPGQDPQFLISFYEKMQSDKGSIPDRFSAQQFSDYHSELNMSSLELGDSALYFCASSLEGLNGTDTQYFGPGTRLTVL.

The chain uses TRBV20-1 and TRBJ2-6, with a tentative D call TRBD2 (6 bases). There are 14 residues in the CDR3. Looked up from germline, CDR1 is DFQATT and CDR2 is SNEGSKA (reference sequence). The ends were cut back, 6 bases at V and 4 bases at J, with 13 bases in the middle. The CDR3 loop reads CSAAEGQGANVLTF. DNA of the CDR3: TGCAGTGCCGCGGAGGGGCAAGGGGCCAACGTCCTGACTTTC.

This clonotype was counted a few times. The chain uses TRBV19 and TRBJ2-5, with 10 bases aligning to TRBD1. The CDR3 loop spans 17 amino acids. The J segment lost 5 bases and the V segment lost 0 bases, leaving 9 bases of the junction unmatched. Per the germline V gene, CDR1 is LNHDA and CDR2 is SQIVND (reference sequence). The chain's CDR3 is CASSIEGTGVGHETQYF. DNA of the CDR3: TGTGCCAGTAGTATAGAAGGGACAGGGGTTGGTCACGAGACCCAGTACTTC.

This clonotype has a count of ten or more. V and J are TRBV6-2 or TRBV6-3 and TRBJ2-7, with D unresolved. The CDR3 runs to 17 residues. Trimming took off 2 bases at V and 0 bases at J, with 17 bases between the two ends. Per germline, CDR1 MNHEY and CDR2 SVGEGT. The CDR3 here is CASSYVPELLSSYEQYF. CDR3 nucleotide sequence: TGTGCCAGCAGTTACGTCCCAGAACTCCTGAGCTCCTACGAGCAGTACTTC.

This clonotype was counted only a few times. The genes are TRBV30 and TRBJ2-7; no firm D call. From germline, CDR1 is GTSNPN and CDR2 SVGIG (reference sequence). This CDR3 is built from 12 residues. V lost 2 bases to trimming and J lost 1 base, with 6 bases between them. This chain's CDR3 is CAWSPSSYEQYF. Written as DNA, the CDR3 is TGTGCCTGGAGTCCGTCGTCCTACGAGCAGTACTTC.

This clonotype was counted only a few times. The chain couples TRBV7-3 to TRBJ1-2; D possibly corresponds to TRBD1 (5 bases). CDR3 length: 15 residues. From germline, CDR1 is SGHTA and CDR2 FQGTGA. The ends were cut back, 5 bases at V and 2 bases at J, with 15 bases in the middle. CDR3 bases: TGTGCCAGCAGCCCGACGGTGGGACTAAACTATGGCTACACCTTC. This gives the protein CASSPTVGLNYGYTF.

The rearrangement joins TRBV27 to TRBJ1-1; 8 bases align to TRBD1. Germline V gene lookup returns CDR1 MNHEY and CDR2 SMNVEV (reference sequence). The V segment lost 5 bases and the J segment 5 bases; nucleotides outside the gene matches: 7. The CDR3 covers 14 residues. This CDR3 reads CASSADRVGTEAFF. CDR3 nucleotide sequence: TGTGCCAGCAGTGCGGACAGGGTAGGGACTGAAGCTTTCTTT.

Here the CDR3 reads CASSGGQTNEKLFF. CDR3 sequence (DNA): TGTGCCAGCAGCGGGGGACAGACTAATGAAAAACTGTTTTTT. The chain links TRBV5-4 to TRBJ1-4; 7 nucleotides match TRBD1. This CDR3 spans 14 amino acids. Germline CDR1 and CDR2: SGHNT and YYREEE (reference sequence). Trimming removed 4 bases from V and 2 bases from J; junction bases left unmatched: 2.

This clonotype was observed a handful of times. This chain connects TRBV7-9 to TRBJ2-7, with D possibly being TRBD2 (6 bases). This CDR3 contains 14 residues. The germline V gene has CDR1 SEHNR and CDR2 FQNEAQ (reference sequence). Trimming removed 6 bases at V and 5 bases at J, with 17 bases between. CDR3 nucleotide sequence: TGTGCCAGCAGTTCAAGAGGAGGGTCTGACGAGCAGTACTTC. Its protein is CASSSRGGSDEQYF.

This clonotype was observed a few times. This chain joins TRBV7-3 and TRBJ2-7, with D tentatively TRBD2 (6 bases). V lost 1 base to trimming and J lost 2 bases, with 12 bases between them. Germline V gene sequence: CDR1 SGHTA, CDR2 FQGTGA. This CDR3 spans 15 amino acids. As DNA, the CDR3 is TGTGCCAGCAGCTTAAACGGCGGGGCCCCCTACGAGCAGTACTTC. As protein: CASSLNGGAPYEQYF.